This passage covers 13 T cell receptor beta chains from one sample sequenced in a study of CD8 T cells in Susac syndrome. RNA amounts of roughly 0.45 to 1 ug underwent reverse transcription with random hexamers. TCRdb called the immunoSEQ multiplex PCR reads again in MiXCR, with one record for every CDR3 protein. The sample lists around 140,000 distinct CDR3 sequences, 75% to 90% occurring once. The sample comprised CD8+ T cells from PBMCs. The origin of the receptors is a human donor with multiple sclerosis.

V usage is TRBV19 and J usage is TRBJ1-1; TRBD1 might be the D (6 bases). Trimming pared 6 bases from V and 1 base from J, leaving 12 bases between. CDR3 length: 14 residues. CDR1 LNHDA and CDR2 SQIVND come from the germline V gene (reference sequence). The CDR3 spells CASSPGGGNTEAFF. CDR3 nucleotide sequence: TGTGCCAGTAGCCCGGGAGGGGGGAACACTGAAGCTTTCTTT.

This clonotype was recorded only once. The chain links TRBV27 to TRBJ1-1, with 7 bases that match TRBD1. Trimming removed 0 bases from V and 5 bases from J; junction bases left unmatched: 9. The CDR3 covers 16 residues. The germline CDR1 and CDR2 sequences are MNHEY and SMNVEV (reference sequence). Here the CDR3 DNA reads TGTGCCAGCAGTTTATCCAGGGGGACGGGAGTAACTGAAGCTTTCTTT. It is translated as CASSLSRGTGVTEAFF.

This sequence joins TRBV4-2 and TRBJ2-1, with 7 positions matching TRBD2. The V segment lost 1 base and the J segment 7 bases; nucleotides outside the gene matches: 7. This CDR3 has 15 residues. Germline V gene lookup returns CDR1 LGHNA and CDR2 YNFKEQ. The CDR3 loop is CASSQVALASNEQFF. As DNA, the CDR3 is TGTGCCAGCAGCCAAGTTGCACTAGCGTCGAATGAGCAGTTCTTC.

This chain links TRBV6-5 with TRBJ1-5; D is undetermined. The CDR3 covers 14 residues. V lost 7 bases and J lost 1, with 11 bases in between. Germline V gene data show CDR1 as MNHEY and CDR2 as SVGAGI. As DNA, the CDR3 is TGTGCCAGCACCCCGGGAGGGAGCAATCAGCCCCAGCATTTT. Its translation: CASTPGGSNQPQHF.

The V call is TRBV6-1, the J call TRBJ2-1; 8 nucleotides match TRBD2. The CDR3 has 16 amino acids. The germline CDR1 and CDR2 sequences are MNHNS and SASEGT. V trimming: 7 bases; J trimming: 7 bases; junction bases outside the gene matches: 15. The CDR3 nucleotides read TGTGCCAGCACCCTAGCGGGCGGGGTAGCTGGAAATGAGCAGTTCTTC. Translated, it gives CASTLAGGVAGNEQFF.

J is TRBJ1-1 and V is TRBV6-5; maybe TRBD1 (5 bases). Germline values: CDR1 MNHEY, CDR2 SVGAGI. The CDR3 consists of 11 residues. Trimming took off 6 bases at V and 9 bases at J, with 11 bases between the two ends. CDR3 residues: CASSPGTKAFF. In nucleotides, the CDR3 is TGTGCCAGCAGCCCCGGGACTAAAGCTTTCTTT.

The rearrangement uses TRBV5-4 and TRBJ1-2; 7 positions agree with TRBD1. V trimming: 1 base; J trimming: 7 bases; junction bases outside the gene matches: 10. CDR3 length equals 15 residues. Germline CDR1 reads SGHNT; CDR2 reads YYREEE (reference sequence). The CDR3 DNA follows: TGTGCCAGCAGCTTGACCGCCAGGGGGAATCGTGGCTACACCTTC. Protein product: CASSLTARGNRGYTF.

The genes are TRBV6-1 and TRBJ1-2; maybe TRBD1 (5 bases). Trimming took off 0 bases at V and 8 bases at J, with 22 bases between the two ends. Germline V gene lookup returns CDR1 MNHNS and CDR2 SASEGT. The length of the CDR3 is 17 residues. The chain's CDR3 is CASSEALPRGTDGGYTF. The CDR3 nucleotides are TGTGCCAGCAGTGAAGCGCTTCCGAGAGGGACGGATGGGGGCTACACCTTC.

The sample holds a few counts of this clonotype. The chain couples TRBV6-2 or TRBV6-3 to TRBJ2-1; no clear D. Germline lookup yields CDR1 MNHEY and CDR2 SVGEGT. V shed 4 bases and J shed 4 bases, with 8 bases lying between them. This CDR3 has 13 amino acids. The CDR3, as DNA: TGTGCCAGCAGTTTACTCGAGTACAATGAGCAGTTCTTC. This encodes CASSLLEYNEQFF.

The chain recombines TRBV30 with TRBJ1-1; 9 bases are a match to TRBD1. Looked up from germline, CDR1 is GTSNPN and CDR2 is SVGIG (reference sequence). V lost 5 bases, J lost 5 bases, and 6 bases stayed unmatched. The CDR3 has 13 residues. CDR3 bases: TGTGCCTGGGGGATTGACAGGGGGACTGAAGCTTTCTTT. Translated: CAWGIDRGTEAFF. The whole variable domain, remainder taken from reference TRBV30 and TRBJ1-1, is SQTIHQWPATLVQPVGSPLSLECTVEGTSNPNLYWYRQAAGRGLQLLFYSVGIGQISSEVPQNLSASRPQDRQFILSSKKLLLSDSGFYLCAWGIDRGTEAFFGQGTRLTVV.

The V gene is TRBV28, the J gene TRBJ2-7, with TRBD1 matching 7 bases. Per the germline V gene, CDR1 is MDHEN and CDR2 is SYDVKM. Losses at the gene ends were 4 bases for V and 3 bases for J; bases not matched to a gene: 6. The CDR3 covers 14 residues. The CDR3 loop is CASSWTGHRYEQYF. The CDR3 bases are TGTGCCAGCAGTTGGACAGGTCATCGCTACGAGCAGTACTTC. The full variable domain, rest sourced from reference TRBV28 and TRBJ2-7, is DVKVTQSSRYLVKRTGEKVFLECVQDMDHENMFWYRQDPGLGLRLIYFSYDVKMKEKGDIPEGYSVSREKKERFSLILESASTNQTSMYLCASSWTGHRYEQYFGPGTRLTVT.

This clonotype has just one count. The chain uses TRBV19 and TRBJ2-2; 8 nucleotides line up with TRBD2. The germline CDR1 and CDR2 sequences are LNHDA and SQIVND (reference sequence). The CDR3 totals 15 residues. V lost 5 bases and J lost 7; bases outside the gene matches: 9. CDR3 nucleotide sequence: TGTGCCAGTAGTGGGGGACTAGAGGGGCTCGGGGAGCTGTTTTTT. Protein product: CASSGGLEGLGELFF.

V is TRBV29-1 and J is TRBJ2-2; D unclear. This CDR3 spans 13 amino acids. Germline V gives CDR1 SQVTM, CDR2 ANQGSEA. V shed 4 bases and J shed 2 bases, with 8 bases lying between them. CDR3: CSVARTNTGELFF. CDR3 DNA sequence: TGCAGCGTTGCCCGGACCAACACCGGGGAGCTGTTTTTT.